The present entry profiles one T cell receptor beta chain with its context. Its antigen is not identified. This sample stems from a study of T cell responses to AZD1222 COVID-19 vaccine. Findings of the study overall: Mostly white British, mostly female donors; authors suggested clonal diversity may be underestimated. Seropositive AZD1222 recipients at baseline numbered only five or six.

Germline V gives CDR1 MNHEY, CDR2 SMNVEV (reference sequence). CDR3 length equals 14 residues. V lost 7 bases, J lost 6 bases, and 15 bases lay in between. The assay was immunoSEQ multiplex PCR, and TCRdb's table has in-frame clones only and misses some. The sample carries approximately 77,000 clones, roughly 90% recorded once. The source is an adult who received the AZD1222 COVID-19 vaccine. Source: peripheral blood, taken 28 days after the second AZD1222 dose. This chain joins TRBV27 and TRBJ2-2; D gene uncertain. CDR3 in DNA: TGTGCCAGCAACTCTCCCAATAGGCCCGGGGAGCTGTTTTTT. It yields the protein CASNSPNRPGELFF.